The present T cell receptor (beta chain) was sequenced within a study of a mutant IDH1 vaccine in newly diagnosed glioma (dated by TCRdb to the early 2020s). Concerning the study at large: Of the approximately 32 treated patients, about 62% were male and around 40% were female, and the mean age was 40.4 years. Prior to enrollment, patients had been given standard therapy consisting of radiotherapy alone, temozolomide alone, or radiochemotherapy with temozolomide, with the combination given to most patients. Longitudinal TCRB deep sequencing was performed for about two dozen treated patients wherever samples were available for exploratory analyses. Peripheral blood samples were drawn at six visits, namely V03 (baseline), V05, V07, V10, V12 and V13. What the research found in general, with its limitations: Pseudoprogression appeared unrelated to alterations in the top peripheral T cell clonotypes detected by TCRB sequencing. Availability determined which PBMC samples were chosen for TCRB deep sequencing. Vaccine-induced immune responses across multiple MHC alleles were detected in approximately 94% of patients. It was noted by the authors that analyses of patient blood samples could not be reproduced owing to sample limitations.

A word on this clone: The specificity of this receptor is unknown. No much larger clone is present one base from it, and per-base qualities are unavailable.

Library preparation used the immunoSEQ multiplex PCR assay. The hsTCRB Kit was used according to the manufacturer's protocol to amplify rearranged TCR beta chain sequences. Sequencing of TCRB libraries was carried out on an Illumina MiSeq. On the study's bioinformatics: The kit vendor's proprietary platform handled demultiplexing, trimming and gene mapping. Sourced from immuneACCESS, this table was stored by TCRdb with only in-frame sequences that have V and J called. A share of the clones is absent; for the studies checked, an unresolved V gene accounts for under half, and the remainder has no known explanation. That table furnishes V, J and clone size, whereas the DNA furnished D and trimming. Within this sample are around 92,000 clones, with approximately 83% of them counted one time only. In total, the top ten clones hold around 7% of the sample. Reading the label with the study, this specimen's time point is: baseline, week 1 (first vaccination visit). This sample's treatment or condition label indicates: pre-vaccination baseline after standard-of-care therapy. Donors had newly diagnosed WHO grade 3 or 4 IDH1-mutant astrocytomas with loss of nuclear ATRX. The samples were drawn from NOA16, a multicentre, single-arm, open-label phase I trial in Germany that tested a mutant IDH1 peptide vaccine in humans for the first time. Visit V03 blood draws served as the baseline sample for immunogenicity testing. Genomic DNA for TCRB sequencing was extracted from EDTA blood using the DNeasy Blood and Tissue Kit.

The cysteine opens and the phenylalanine closes a CDR3 of 16 amino acids. The read is trimmed to its CDR3 DNA, 48 bases read in frame from base 1. CDR1 is given as SEHNR and CDR2 as FQNEAQ, both from the germline V gene (reference sequence). After removal of 4 bases from V and 6 bases from J, the junction retains 13 bases not matched to a gene. The receptor was isolated from a woman aged 45-65 years with glioma. Material: PBMCs, obtained from a glioma patient treated with radiotherapy, temozolomide or both. Rearrangement joined TRBV7-9 to TRBJ2-7, and TRBD2 matches 9 of the central bases. The DNA sequence is as follows: TGTGCCAGCAGCTCTAGCGGGGTGATCTTTTCGGGCGAGCAGTACTTC. Its protein reads: CASSSSGVIFSGEQYF.